The 28 T cell receptor beta chains reported below all come from one sample, sequenced in a study of beta chain features in type 1 diabetes. Study results and limitations: Type 1 diabetes patients had TCRB CDR3s that were shorter (moderately but significantly so) in all four CD4+ subsets.

These receptors have no identified antigens. Expressed TCRB transcripts got sequenced, as all isolated RNA was reverse transcribed. Clones were sequenced by immunoSEQ multiplex PCR, and TCRdb holds only the in-frame ones, with some missing. The sample holds around 250,000 clones, roughly 14% seen once. The sample consisted of naive CD4+ T cells from blood. The receptor source for this set is a man aged 25 to 40 with type 1 diabetes.

The gene calls are TRBV5-1 and TRBJ2-5, with D possibly being TRBD2 (5 bases). The germline CDR1 and CDR2 sequences are SGHRS and YFSETQ. V lost 0 bases and J lost 5, with 8 bases in between. The CDR3 spans 13 residues. The CDR3 DNA reads as TGCGCCAGCAGCTTGGAAACGGGGGAGACCCAGTACTTC. It translates to CASSLETGETQYF. Full variable domain (outside the CDR3, taken from reference TRBV5-1 and TRBJ2-5): KAGVTQTPRYLIKTRGQQVTLSCSPISGHRSVSWYQQTPGQGLQFLFEYFSETQRNKGNFPGRFSGRQFSNSRSEMNVSTLELGDSALYLCASSLETGETQYFGPGTRLLVL.

This clone was picked up a small number of times. The chain is built from TRBV4-1 and TRBJ2-7; TRBD2 matches 8 bases. Germline V gene data show CDR1 as MGHRA and CDR2 as YSYEKL. V dropped 0 bases and J dropped 2; count of bases not matched to a gene: 3. CDR3 size: 15 residues. This CDR3 is CASSQDAGGAYEQYF. Written as DNA, the CDR3 is TGCGCCAGCAGCCAAGACGCGGGGGGAGCCTACGAGCAGTACTTC.

This chain connects TRBV5-4 to TRBJ1-2; D gene ambiguous. Trimming stripped 2 bases from V and 2 bases from J, with 7 bases between. Germline V gene data show CDR1 as SGHNT and CDR2 as YYREEE (reference sequence). The CDR3 sequence is 13 residues long. This chain's CDR3 is CASSFTENYGYTF. In nucleotides, the CDR3 is TGTGCCAGCAGCTTCACCGAGAACTATGGCTACACCTTC.

This clone was seen only a few times. CDR3 sequence (DNA): TGCGCCAGCAGCCAAGTTGCGATAGAGCGGGGTGGAGATACGCAGTATTTT. Translated: CASSQVAIERGGDTQYF. V usage is TRBV4-1 and J usage is TRBJ2-3; 7 bases are shared with TRBD2. Germline V CDR1 and CDR2: MGHRA, YSYEKL. Trimming removed 1 base from V and 5 bases from J; junction bases left unmatched: 12. The CDR3 spans 17 residues.

The chain uses TRBV4-1 and TRBJ2-4, with D perhaps matching TRBD2 (6 bases). In germline, CDR1 is MGHRA, CDR2 YSYEKL. The CDR3 covers 17 residues. The V gene lost 2 bases and the J gene lost 1 base, with 15 bases spanning the gap. CDR3 residues: CASSQILRERAKNIQYF. CDR3 DNA sequence: TGCGCCAGCAGCCAAATTTTACGGGAGCGGGCCAAAAACATTCAGTACTTC.

The chain links TRBV5-1 to TRBJ2-3; weak D call: TRBD2 (5 bases). V was shortened by 5 bases and J by 1 base, with 14 bases between the two germline ends. Germline values: CDR1 SGHRS, CDR2 YFSETQ. The CDR3 is 15 amino acids. DNA of the CDR3: TGCGCCAGCAGGGAGAGGGAACGGGGCACAGATACGCAGTATTTT. Its protein product is CASRERERGTDTQYF. Using reference TRBV5-1 and TRBJ2-3 for the parts outside the CDR3, the full variable domain is KAGVTQTPRYLIKTRGQQVTLSCSPISGHRSVSWYQQTPGQGLQFLFEYFSETQRNKGNFPGRFSGRQFSNSRSEMNVSTLELGDSALYLCASRERERGTDTQYFGPGTRLTVL.

This clone has only a few counts. The V and J genes are TRBV25-1 and TRBJ1-1; D gene ambiguous. The CDR3 is made up of 10 amino acids. CDR1 and CDR2 (germline): MGHDK, SYGVNS. V was cut by 3 bases and J by 11 bases, with 7 bases left in between. Here the CDR3 DNA reads TGTGCCAGCAGTGATGTTAGCGCTTTCTTT. Its translation: CASSDVSAFF.

This clone turned up a few times. The chain links TRBV2 to TRBJ2-1, with 7 nucleotides matching TRBD2. Germline lookup yields CDR1 SNHLY and CDR2 FYNNEI. The CDR3 is 14 residues long. The trim removed 7 bases at V and 10 bases at J, leaving 13 bases unmatched. The CDR3 DNA sequence: TGTGCCAGCATTCGACTAGCCTCTAAGCGGGAGCAGTTCTTC. It encodes CASIRLASKREQFF.

This clone was seen more than once but under ten times. The chain is built from TRBV6-4 and TRBJ1-6, with D unclear. The CDR3 loop spans 14 amino acids. Looked up from germline, CDR1 is MRHNA and CDR2 is SNTAGT. V was clipped by 4 bases and J by 7 bases, with 11 bases between them. The CDR3 DNA reads TGTGCCAGCAGTGTACGAGAGGGCAATTCACCCCTCCACTTT. Encoded protein: CASSVREGNSPLHF.

The chain uses TRBV19 and TRBJ2-7; tentatively, D is TRBD1 (5 bases). V shed 0 bases and J shed 6 bases, with 12 bases lying between them. Germline loops: CDR1 LNHDA, CDR2 SQIVND (reference sequence). This CDR3 spans 14 amino acids. The CDR3, as DNA: TGTGCCAGTAGTATAGAGCTCCTAAGGGGCGAGCAGTACTTC. Translation: CASSIELLRGEQYF.

Note on this clone: At one of its ends the junction is not consistent with the germline gene, which may arise from a read error. The J gene is TRBJ2-1, the V gene TRBV11-2, with TRBD2 matching over 8 bases. The CDR3 runs to 15 residues. The V gene's germline CDR1 is SGHAT and CDR2 FQNNGV. This CDR3 is CASSPHSGGSDDQFF. DNA of the CDR3: TGTGCCAGCAGCCCCCATTCGGGAGGGTCGGATGACCAGTTCTTC.

The table lists this clone with a few counts. V gene TRBV10-1 combines with J gene TRBJ1-1; D perhaps matches TRBD1 (5 bases). Trimming took 4 bases from V and 4 from J, leaving 10 bases between them. CDR1 and CDR2 (germline): WNHNN, SYGVQD (reference sequence). This CDR3 region has 13 residues. CDR3 DNA sequence: TGCGCCAGCAGTGCAGGTGGGGCCACTGAAGCTTTCTTT. This gives the protein CASSAGGATEAFF.

This chain links TRBV7-2 with TRBJ2-1; 10 positions match TRBD2. The germline CDR1 and CDR2 sequences are SGHTA and FQGNSA. The CDR3 spans 15 residues. Unmatched junction bases numbered 15, after V lost 5 bases and J lost 14 bases. CDR3 in amino acids: CASSPGLAVLEMEFF. The CDR3 nucleotides are TGTGCCAGCAGCCCAGGACTAGCGGTCCTGGAGATGGAGTTCTTC.

V gene TRBV5-6 combines with J gene TRBJ2-2, with 7 bases aligning to TRBD1. The CDR3 sequence is 16 residues long. Germline values: CDR1 SGHDT, CDR2 YYEEEE. The junction had 8 bases not matched to a gene; V was cut back by 0 bases and J by 6 bases. The CDR3 DNA sequence: TGTGCCAGCAGCTTGGTTGAGACAGGGAGAGCCGGGGAGCTGTTTTTT. Its translation is CASSLVETGRAGELFF.

The rearrangement joins TRBV5-1 to TRBJ2-5; the match to TRBD2 covers 9 bases. V shed 4 bases and J 5 bases; nucleotides not matched to a gene: 9. Germline CDR1 reads SGHRS; CDR2 reads YFSETQ. CDR3 length: 15 residues. DNA for the CDR3: TGCGCCAGCAGCCCAACCGGGACTAGCAGCGAGACCCAGTACTTC. This translates into CASSPTGTSSETQYF.

In its sample, this clone was seen once. J is TRBJ1-2 and V is TRBV5-6, with TRBD1 matching 8 bases. Germline V gene sequence: CDR1 SGHDT, CDR2 YYEEEE. With 4 bases clipped from V and 3 bases from J, the junction kept 8 bases outside the gene matches. This CDR3 is 15 amino acids long. The CDR3: CASSPGTGRYYGYTF. In DNA, the CDR3 is TGTGCCAGCAGCCCCGGGACAGGTAGATACTATGGCTACACCTTC. The entire variable domain, with the rest obtained from reference TRBV5-6 and TRBJ1-2, is as follows: DAGVTQSPTHLIKTRGQQVTLRCSPKSGHDTVSWYQQALGQGPQFIFQYYEEEERQRGNFPDRFSGHQFPNYSSELNVNALLLGDSALYLCASSPGTGRYYGYTFGSGTRLTVV.

The chain couples TRBV6-5 to TRBJ2-3, with TRBD1 identical over 8 bases. Losses at the gene ends were 2 bases for V and 6 bases for J; bases not matched to a gene: 7. The CDR3 has 15 amino acids. The V gene's germline CDR1 is MNHEY and CDR2 SVGAGI. The CDR3 bases are TGTGCCAGCAGTTACCAATCAGGGGGCGAGGATACGCAGTATTTT. Protein sequence: CASSYQSGGEDTQYF.

The V and J genes are TRBV5-1 and TRBJ1-2; 12 bases match TRBD1. Germline loops: CDR1 SGHRS, CDR2 YFSETQ. After removal of 7 bases from V and 2 bases from J, the junction contained 3 bases not matched to a gene. This CDR3 has 14 residues. CDR3 in DNA: TGCGCCAGCTCCGGGACAGGGGGCAACTATGGCTACACCTTC. Amino acids: CASSGTGGNYGYTF.

This clone occurred a few times. The chain employs TRBV5-1 and TRBJ1-1; 7 nucleotides line up with TRBD1. The germline V gene has CDR1 SGHRS and CDR2 YFSETQ. After removal of 5 bases from V and 3 bases from J, the junction contained 4 bases not matched to a gene. CDR3 size: 13 residues. CDR3 coding DNA: TGCGCCAGCAGTGTCAGGGGGGACACTGAAGCTTTCTTT. Translating it yields CASSVRGDTEAFF.

The rearrangement uses TRBV7-2 and TRBJ2-5, with a weak D call TRBD2 (6 bases). The V end was cut by 5 bases, the J end by 5 bases, with 12 bases between. Germline lookup yields CDR1 SGHTA and CDR2 FQGNSA. CDR3 length: 13 amino acids. DNA for the CDR3: TGTGCCAGCAGCGCACGACTAGAGGAGACCCAGTACTTC. Its translation is CASSARLEETQYF.

This clone was seen only a few times. The gene calls are TRBV20-1 and TRBJ2-7, with D perhaps matching TRBD2 (5 bases). The CDR3 runs 11 residues. Germline V gene lookup returns CDR1 DFQATT and CDR2 SNEGSKA (reference sequence). Trimming cost V 3 bases and J 6 bases, with 9 bases left between them. The CDR3 DNA follows: TGCAGTGCTAGGCGGGCGGGCGAGCAGTACTTC. Amino acid sequence: CSARRAGEQYF.

The chain carries TRBV9 and TRBJ2-3, with TRBD2 matching over 7 bases. CDR3 length: 16 amino acids. J lost 5 bases, V lost 0 bases, and 9 bases had no gene match. CDR1 and CDR2 (germline): SGDLS, YYNGEE. The CDR3 region is CASSVASSGILDTQYF. For the CDR3, the DNA is TGTGCCAGCAGCGTAGCGTCTAGCGGTATACTAGATACGCAGTATTTT.

The genes are TRBV5-1 and TRBJ2-1; 7 nucleotides match TRBD2. The J segment lost 10 bases and the V segment lost 3 bases, leaving 10 bases of the junction unmatched. This CDR3 region has 14 residues. CDR1 and CDR2 (germline): SGHRS, YFSETQ. CDR3: CASSSRLASYEQFF. DNA for the CDR3: TGCGCCAGCAGCTCTCGACTAGCCAGCTACGAGCAGTTCTTC. The whole variable domain, filled in from reference TRBV5-1 and TRBJ2-1, reads KAGVTQTPRYLIKTRGQQVTLSCSPISGHRSVSWYQQTPGQGLQFLFEYFSETQRNKGNFPGRFSGRQFSNSRSEMNVSTLELGDSALYLCASSSRLASYEQFFGPGTRLTVL.

The chain has TRBV30 and TRBJ2-3, with D maybe TRBD1 (5 bases). Germline V gene data show CDR1 as GTSNPN and CDR2 as SVGIG (reference sequence). The ends were cut back, 0 bases at V and 3 bases at J, with 7 bases in the middle. The CDR3 covers 13 residues. In nucleotides, the CDR3 is TGTGCCTGGAGTGTAAGGGGAACAGATACGCAGTATTTT. Translating gives CAWSVRGTDTQYF.

The chain joins TRBV29-1 to TRBJ1-2; 9 bases are a match to TRBD1. CDR1 is SQVTM, CDR2 ANQGSEA, per germline. The CDR3 is 14 residues long. V lost 3 bases to trimming and J lost 4 bases; unmatched junction nucleotides: 6. The CDR3: CSVEVQGAGYGYTF. CDR3 bases: TGCAGCGTTGAGGTACAGGGGGCCGGCTATGGCTACACCTTC.

The V and J genes are TRBV11-2 and TRBJ2-7, with 7 bases identical to TRBD2. This CDR3 spans 15 amino acids. Germline V gives CDR1 SGHAT, CDR2 FQNNGV. Trimming cost V 0 bases and J 9 bases; bases outside gene matches: 11. This chain's CDR3 is CASSLEGAGRARQYF. For the CDR3, the DNA is TGTGCCAGCAGCTTAGAGGGAGCGGGGAGGGCGAGGCAGTACTTC.

The chain combines TRBV7-9 with TRBJ1-2; 9 bases match TRBD1. Germline V lookup: CDR1 SEHNR, CDR2 FQNEAQ (reference sequence). The V and J ends lost 2 bases and 5 bases, in that order; junction bases with no gene match: 3. CDR3 length: 14 residues. The CDR3 protein is CASSLKGQGYGYTF. DNA of the CDR3: TGTGCCAGCAGCTTAAAGGGACAGGGATATGGCTACACCTTC. Full variable domain (rest looked up from reference TRBV7-9 and TRBJ1-2): DTGVSQNPRHKITKRGQNVTFRCDPISEHNRLYWYRQTLGQGPEFLTYFQNEAQLEKSRLLSDRFSAERPKGSFSTLEIQRTEQGDSAMYLCASSLKGQGYGYTFGSGTRLTVV.

V gene TRBV7-2 combines with J gene TRBJ2-2, with 7 bases lining up with TRBD1. The junction had 4 bases not matched to a gene; V was cut back by 8 bases and J by 4 bases. The germline CDR1 and CDR2 sequences are SGHTA and FQGNSA. The CDR3 runs 13 residues. The CDR3 DNA is TGTGCCAGCCGGAGACAGGGCACCGGGGAGCTGTTTTTT. It specifies CASRRQGTGELFF.